The entry below describes one T cell receptor beta chain. The antigen remains unidentified. This specimen belongs to a study of T cell repertoires in aging, cancer and after chemotherapy. Study context: Repeat sampling of healthy donors over several months to years showed clear clonal overlap. Study observations and caveats: Compared with age-matched healthy donors, untreated hematological or solid cancer patients showed higher blood TCR clonality.

Germline CDR1 MNHEY, CDR2 SVGAGI. J gave up 4 bases and V 6 bases, and 4 bases lay outside the gene matches. CDR3 length: 14 amino acids. TCR beta rearrangements were amplified from peripheral blood genomic DNA. Rearranged V-D-J TRB sequences were amplified with a mixed TRB-A/B primer pool. TCRdb re-analysed the multiplex PCR reads in MiXCR, keeping a single row per CDR3 protein. The table includes about 9,200 distinct CDR3 sequences, under 50% detected once. Sequencing used blood. This sequence joins TRBV6-5 and TRBJ2-1; TRBD1 matches at 9 bases. The TCR sequence derives from a human donor in good health. In nucleotides, the CDR3 is TGTGCCAGCAGCCGGGACAGGGCTTACAATGAGCAGTTCTTC. It yields the protein CASSRDRAYNEQFF.